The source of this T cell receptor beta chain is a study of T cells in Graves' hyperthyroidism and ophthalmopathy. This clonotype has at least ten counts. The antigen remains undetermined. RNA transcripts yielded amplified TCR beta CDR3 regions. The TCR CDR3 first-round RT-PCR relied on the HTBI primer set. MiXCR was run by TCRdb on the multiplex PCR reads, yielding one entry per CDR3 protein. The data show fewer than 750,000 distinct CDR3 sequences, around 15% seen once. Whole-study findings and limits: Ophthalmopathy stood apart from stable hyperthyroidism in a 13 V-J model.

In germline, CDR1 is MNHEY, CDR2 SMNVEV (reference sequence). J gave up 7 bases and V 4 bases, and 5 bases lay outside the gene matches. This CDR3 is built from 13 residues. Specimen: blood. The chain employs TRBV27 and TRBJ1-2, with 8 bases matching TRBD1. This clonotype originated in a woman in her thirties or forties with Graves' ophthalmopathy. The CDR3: CASSSRGRFGYTF. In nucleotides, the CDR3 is TGTGCCAGCAGTTCCAGGGGGCGCTTTGGCTACACCTTC.